These T cell receptor beta chains were read from a single sample in a study of cytomegalovirus exposure and HLA in healthy donors. This table comes from immunoSEQ multiplex PCR, and its TCRdb copy is limited to in-frame clones, with some not included. The table lists about 160,000 clones, 65% to 85% of them singletons, with just over 4.5% in the top ten. Sequences were obtained from PBMCs. These receptors were obtained from a woman aged 50 to 65 in good health and CMV-seropositive. Both conserved end residues are part of each CDR3. The D gene is left open where the match is weak. For some rows the clone size is stated as once, few or many, or as a class when expanded; others skip it.

d_call,j_call,cdr3_length,clone_size,v_call,cdr3_aa,cdr3_nt
-,TRBJ2-7,11,-,TRBV7-8,CASSGRYEQYF,TGTGCCAGCAGCGGCAGGTACGAGCAGTACTTC
-,TRBJ1-5,14,-,TRBV27,CASTNRRGDQPQHF,TGTGCCAGCACCAACCGGAGGGGAGATCAGCCCCAGCATTTT
-,TRBJ1-2,17,-,TRBV27,CASSPRGQGPYNYGYTF,TGTGCCAGCAGTCCGCGGGGGCAGGGGCCTTATAACTATGGCTACACCTTC
-,TRBJ1-1,13,-,TRBV5-4,CASSIDISFEAFF,TGTGCCAGCAGCATTGACATCTCATTCGAAGCTTTCTTT
TRBD2,TRBJ2-1,16,few,TRBV11-3,CASSATGTRSYNEQFF,TGTGCCAGCAGCGCAACCGGGACTAGGTCCTACAATGAGCAGTTCTTC
-,TRBJ2-2,14,-,TRBV29-1,CSVAVQGITGELFF,TGCAGCGTTGCGGTGCAGGGGATCACCGGGGAGCTGTTTTTT
-,TRBJ2-7,12,-,TRBV29-1,CSVEHNTYEQYF,TGCAGCGTTGAACACAACACCTACGAGCAGTACTTC
TRBD1,TRBJ1-2,15,-,TRBV10-3,CAISPGQGTNYGYTF,TGTGCCATCAGTCCGGGACAGGGGACCAACTATGGCTACACCTTC
-,TRBJ2-5,17,-,TRBV10-3,CAISESAGTTHSETQYF,TGTGCCATCAGTGAGTCCGCGGGAACGACCCACTCCGAGACCCAGTACTTC
TRBD2,TRBJ2-5,16,-,TRBV9,CASSVGGSGVLETQYF,TGTGCCAGCAGCGTAGGTGGTAGCGGGGTATTGGAGACCCAGTACTTC
-,TRBJ1-5,14,-,TRBV7-6,CASSLSGYNQPQHF,TGTGCCAGCAGCTTATCGGGTTACAATCAGCCCCAGCATTTT
TRBD1,TRBJ2-1,16,once,TRBV19,CASSPSPGQLYNEQFF,TGTGCCAGTAGTCCCTCCCCGGGACAGCTCTACAATGAGCAGTTCTTC
TRBD1,TRBJ1-1,14,-,TRBV4-3,CASSQGDRDTEAFF,TGCGCCAGCAGCCAGGGGGACAGGGACACTGAAGCTTTCTTT
-,TRBJ1-2,15,-,TRBV18,CASSPIPDADYGYTF,TGTGCCAGCTCACCAATACCCGACGCGGACTATGGCTACACCTTC
-,TRBJ2-7,12,few,TRBV5-1,CASSLAGGEQYF,TGCGCCAGCAGCTTGGCCGGGGGCGAGCAGTACTTC
TRBD2,TRBJ2-1,15,-,TRBV7-2,CASSEGTSVSNEQFF,TGTGCCAGCAGTGAAGGGACTAGCGTGTCCAATGAGCAGTTCTTC
TRBD2,TRBJ2-5,15,-,TRBV7-3,CASSLRRGGRETQYF,TGTGCCAGCAGCTTACGACGGGGGGGGAGGGAGACCCAGTACTTC
-,TRBJ2-5,13,-,TRBV30,CAWGGTLQETQYF,TGTGCCTGGGGGGGGACGCTCCAAGAGACCCAGTACTTC
TRBD2,TRBJ2-3,16,-,TRBV5-1,CASSAAGGPSTDTQYF,TGCGCCAGCAGCGCTGCGGGGGGGCCTTCGACAGATACGCAGTATTTT
-,TRBJ2-2,14,-,TRBV18,CASSPRTNTGELFF,TGTGCCAGCTCACCAAGGACAAACACCGGGGAGCTGTTTTTT
-,TRBJ1-1,15,few,TRBV6-5,CASSYSQGKGTEAFF,TGTGCCAGCAGTTACTCGCAGGGAAAGGGCACTGAAGCTTTCTTT
TRBD1,TRBJ2-5,14,-,TRBV19,CASSIARDRETQYF,TGTGCCAGTAGTATCGCCCGGGACAGGGAGACCCAGTACTTC
-,TRBJ1-1,17,-,TRBV6-4,CASSDPQLARTNTEAFF,TGTGCCAGCAGTGACCCCCAATTGGCCAGAACGAACACTGAAGCTTTCTTT
TRBD2,TRBJ2-5,18,-,TRBV5-1,CASSLSTSGRRAQETQYF,TGCGCCAGCAGCTTGTCGACTAGCGGGAGGAGGGCACAAGAGACCCAGTACTTC
-,TRBJ2-3,14,once,TRBV4-1,CASRYTRTTDTQYF,TGCGCCAGCAGATACACACGCACCACAGATACGCAGTATTTT
-,TRBJ1-4,16,-,TRBV15,CATSRVGRWFNEKLFF,TGTGCCACCAGCAGGGTGGGCAGGTGGTTTAATGAAAAACTGTTTTTT
-,TRBJ2-3,14,-,TRBV10-3,CATGGVREGTSGYF,TGTGCCACGGGGGGCGTCAGGGAAGGTACTAGTGGTTATTTT
TRBD1,TRBJ1-1,15,-,TRBV9,CASSANPGGSPEAFF,TGTGCCAGCAGCGCAAACCCAGGGGGGTCTCCTGAAGCTTTCTTT
-,TRBJ2-3,14,-,TRBV5-4,CASRLYRDTDTQYF,TGTGCCAGCAGACTATACCGAGATACAGATACGCAGTATTTT
-,TRBJ1-6,14,-,TRBV14,CASSLQVDNSPLHF,TGTGCCAGCAGCCTGCAGGTGGATAATTCACCCCTCCACTTT
TRBD1,TRBJ1-4,15,-,TRBV7-3,CASSSQGLVDEKLFF,TGTGCCAGCAGTTCACAGGGGCTGGTTGATGAAAAACTGTTTTTT
-,TRBJ1-3,16,few,TRBV9,CASSVEGQGSGNTIYF,TGTGCCAGCAGCGTAGAGGGCCAGGGCTCTGGAAACACCATATATTTT
TRBD2,TRBJ2-7,16,-,TRBV4-3,CASSQDRGGRSYEQYF,TGCGCCAGCAGCCAAGATCGAGGCGGGAGGTCCTACGAGCAGTACTTC
-,TRBJ2-1,14,-,TRBV6-5,CASSRESGYNEQFF,TGTGCCAGCAGTCGGGAGTCGGGGTACAATGAGCAGTTCTTC
TRBD1,TRBJ2-5,18,-,TRBV4-1,CASSRLQPWTGGMETQYF,TGCGCCAGCAGCCGGCTCCAACCTTGGACAGGGGGAATGGAGACCCAGTACTTC
-,TRBJ1-2,10,-,TRBV2,CASRQGGYTF,TGTGCCAGCAGACAGGGTGGCTACACCTTC
-,TRBJ2-1,13,-,TRBV4-3,CASSHVQGHEQFF,TGCGCCAGCAGCCATGTACAGGGCCATGAGCAGTTCTTC
TRBD1,TRBJ2-7,15,-,TRBV11-2,CASSSRTGSSYEQYF,TGTGCCAGCAGCAGCCGGACAGGGAGCTCCTACGAGCAGTACTTC
-,TRBJ1-2,14,-,TRBV28,CASTPAVPTYGYTF,TGTGCCAGCACCCCTGCAGTCCCGACTTATGGCTACACCTTC
-,TRBJ1-3,15,-,TRBV2,CASSVRQASGNTIYF,TGTGCCAGCAGTGTGCGCCAAGCCTCTGGAAACACCATATATTTT
TRBD2,TRBJ2-3,15,-,TRBV6-5,CASSPTSGSSRTQYF,TGTGCCAGCAGTCCTACTAGCGGGAGTTCCCGTACGCAGTATTTT
-,TRBJ2-7,13,-,TRBV27,CASKQLSSYEQYF,TGTGCCAGCAAACAGTTGAGCTCCTACGAGCAGTACTTC
-,TRBJ2-1,15,-,TRBV5-1,CASSLGGLTYNEQFF,TGCGCCAGCAGCTTGGGAGGTCTAACGTACAATGAGCAGTTCTTC
-,TRBJ2-4,13,-,TRBV7-3,CASSPGMNDIQYF,TGTGCCAGCAGCCCGGGGATGAATGACATTCAGTACTTC
TRBD2,TRBJ2-5,14,-,TRBV6-4,CASSLNGGAETQYF,TGTGCCAGCAGCCTGAACGGGGGGGCGGAGACCCAGTACTTC
-,TRBJ2-7,17,-,TRBV27,CASSMNLRGKGLYEQYF,TGTGCCAGCAGTATGAACCTTCGGGGGAAGGGTCTCTACGAGCAGTACTTC
TRBD1,TRBJ2-1,16,-,TRBV7-6,CASSLNQGALYNEQFF,TGTGCCAGCAGCTTAAACCAGGGGGCTTTGTACAATGAGCAGTTCTTC
TRBD1,TRBJ1-6,15,-,TRBV28,CASSRRTGNNSPLHF,TGTGCCAGCAGTCGACGGACAGGGAATAATTCACCCCTCCACTTT
TRBD2,TRBJ2-5,13,-,TRBV19,CASSSGGRETQYF,TGTGCCAGTAGCTCGGGGGGGCGGGAGACCCAGTACTTC
-,TRBJ1-4,17,few,TRBV7-9,CSSSPTGTYPPNEKLFF,TGTTCCAGCAGCCCCACCGGGACATATCCCCCTAATGAAAAACTGTTTTTT